Presented here are 19 T cell receptor beta chains from one specimen sequenced in a study of shared clonotypes between healthy human individuals (dated by TCRdb to about 2020). The receptor library was made with the immunoSEQ multiplex PCR assay. TCRdb provides this immuneACCESS table in a form limited to in-frame rearrangements. Some clones are lacking; in checked studies, under half of them reflect an unresolved V gene, and why the rest are absent is not known. The sample table records 2 million to 2.5 million clones; around 95% of these occur just once. The ten largest clones represent roughly 0.13% of the sample. Sequencing used naive CD4+ T cells sorted from blood. This specimen's cell subset or site label, interpreted: CD45RA+ positively selected. These receptor sequences come from a man between 18 and 35 years old in good health.

The chain uses TRBV9 and TRBJ2-7; a possible D gene is TRBD1 (5 bases). The CDR3 runs to 13 residues. Trimming removed 3 bases at V and 3 bases at J, with 10 bases between. CDR1 is SGDLS and CDR2 is YYNGEE in the germline V gene. Here the CDR3 DNA reads TGTGCCAGCAGCGGCGGAGACAGCTACGAGCAGTACTTC. The encoded protein is CASSGGDSYEQYF.

V is TRBV4-3 and J is TRBJ2-2; D is unresolved. The ends were cut back, 0 bases at V and 4 bases at J, with 9 bases in the middle. The CDR3 loop spans 15 amino acids. Germline-derived CDR1 and CDR2 are LGHNA and YSLEER. This CDR3 reads CASSQDRGVTGELFF. The CDR3, as DNA: TGCGCCAGCAGCCAAGATCGTGGGGTCACCGGGGAGCTGTTTTTT.

This chain links TRBV2 with TRBJ1-2, with no clear D. There are 14 residues in the CDR3. Germline loops: CDR1 SNHLY, CDR2 FYNNEI. V lost 7 bases to trimming and J lost 5 bases, with 17 bases between them. The CDR3 protein is CASIPAPGGYGYTF. The CDR3 bases are TGTGCCAGCATCCCGGCGCCCGGCGGGTATGGCTACACCTTC.

V and J are TRBV7-9 and TRBJ2-5; the D is unclear. This CDR3 contains 15 residues. Germline V gene lookup returns CDR1 SEHNR and CDR2 FQNEAQ (reference sequence). V was pared by 0 bases and J by 5 bases, with 13 bases between. CDR3 in amino acids: CASSLALGIGETQYF. CDR3 in DNA: TGTGCCAGCAGCTTAGCGCTGGGCATTGGGGAGACCCAGTACTTC.

The chain combines TRBV18 with TRBJ2-2; D remains ambiguous. This CDR3 contains 15 residues. Trimming removed 6 bases at V and 0 bases at J, with 11 bases between. Germline V gene lookup returns CDR1 KGHSH and CDR2 LQKENI. CDR3 sequence: CASSWRATNTGELFF. The DNA of the CDR3 is TGTGCCAGCTCTTGGCGAGCTACGAACACCGGGGAGCTGTTTTTT.

The chain carries TRBV7-4 and TRBJ2-7; 12 positions agree with TRBD2. Germline CDR1 is SGHVT and CDR2 is SQSDAQ. Unmatched junction bases numbered 16, after V lost 7 bases and J lost 0 bases. The CDR3 totals 19 residues. The CDR3 protein is CASNNQTGTSGLGSYEQYF. The CDR3 coding sequence is TGTGCCAGCAACAACCAGACCGGGACTAGCGGGTTGGGCTCCTACGAGCAGTACTTC.

V usage is TRBV2 and J usage is TRBJ2-4; 12 nucleotides align to TRBD1. The CDR3 consists of 13 residues. J lost 8 bases, V lost 9 bases, and 5 bases had no gene match. Germline CDR1 reads SNHLY; CDR2 reads FYNNEI. The CDR3 sequence: CASRDRGPYIQYF. The DNA for the CDR3 is TGTGCCAGTCGGGACAGGGGGCCTTACATTCAGTACTTC.

The table lists this clone with a count of one. The chain carries TRBV29-1 and TRBJ2-1, with TRBD2 identical over 7 bases. Germline V gene lookup returns CDR1 SQVTM and CDR2 ANQGSEA. The CDR3 spans 14 residues. After removal of 4 bases from V and 5 bases from J, the junction contained 8 bases not matched to a gene. The CDR3 nucleotides read TGCAGCGTTGTCCCGGGACTACAGAACAATGAGCAGTTCTTC. This encodes CSVVPGLQNNEQFF.

This chain links TRBV7-9 with TRBJ1-2; the D is unclear. Germline CDR1 SEHNR, CDR2 FQNEAQ (reference sequence). The V gene lost 5 bases and the J gene lost 4 bases, with 14 bases spanning the gap. The CDR3 has 14 residues. The CDR3 DNA reads TGTGCCAGCAGCAATGTCGACAAGATCTATGGCTACACCTTC. Translating it yields CASSNVDKIYGYTF.

The chain combines TRBV7-2 with TRBJ2-1, with TRBD2 identical over 11 bases. In germline, CDR1 is SGHTA, CDR2 FQGNSA. Trimming at V came to 3 bases and at J to 8 bases, leaving 3 bases not matched to a gene. The CDR3 is 14 residues long. CDR3 amino acids: CASSFSGGAYEQFF. The CDR3 region has the DNA TGTGCCAGCAGCTTTAGCGGGGGGGCTTATGAGCAGTTCTTC.

The chain joins TRBV6-5 to TRBJ1-2, with D perhaps matching TRBD1 (5 bases). The CDR3 sequence is 15 residues long. Germline lookup yields CDR1 MNHEY and CDR2 SVGAGI. V was pared by 2 bases and J by 8 bases, with 18 bases between. The CDR3 bases are TGTGCCAGCAGTTACCTAGGGGCCCGATCCGGCGGCTACACCTTC. This sequence encodes CASSYLGARSGGYTF.

This chain connects TRBV28 to TRBJ1-2; TRBD1 aligns across 7 bases. CDR3 size: 14 residues. CDR1 is MDHEN and CDR2 is SYDVKM in the germline V gene. The ends lost 7 bases at V and 4 bases at J; junction bases unmatched: 9. The CDR3 reads CASIAGTVLYGYTF. The CDR3 DNA reads as TGTGCCAGCATTGCCGGGACAGTCCTCTATGGCTACACCTTC.

The chain uses TRBV7-2 and TRBJ1-2; TRBD1 is a possible D gene (5 bases). V gave up 5 bases and J gave up 5 bases, with 21 bases separating them. The CDR3 consists of 16 residues. Looked up from germline, CDR1 is SGHTA and CDR2 is FQGNSA. The DNA for the CDR3 is TGTGCCAGCAGCCAGGGCCCGACGACTGCAATATATGGCTACACCTTC. It specifies CASSQGPTTAIYGYTF. Full variable domain (rest looked up from reference TRBV7-2 and TRBJ1-2): GAGVSQSPSNKVTEKGKDVELRCDPISGHTALYWYRQSLGQGLEFLIYFQGNSAPDKSGLPSDRFSAERTGGSVSTLTIQRTQQEDSAVYLCASSQGPTTAIYGYTFGSGTRLTVV.

The chain carries TRBV5-6 and TRBJ2-5; no definite D call. V lost 5 bases, J lost 2 bases, and 13 bases lay in between. Germline V gene data show CDR1 as SGHDT and CDR2 as YYEEEE. The CDR3 has 14 amino acids. The CDR3 coding sequence is TGTGCCAGCAGGTGGTCCGGGCTTCAAGAGACCCAGTACTTC. Amino acids: CASRWSGLQETQYF.

V usage is TRBV28 and J usage is TRBJ1-4; D not certain. Trimming shortened V by 2 bases and J by 12 bases, and 10 bases separated the two germline ends. The CDR3 is 12 residues long. The germline gives CDR1 MDHEN, CDR2 SYDVKM. CDR3: CASSLRTTELFF. The DNA for the CDR3 is TGTGCCAGCAGTTTACGTACAACGGAACTGTTTTTT. The full variable domain, completed using reference TRBV28 and TRBJ1-4, is DVKVTQSSRYLVKRTGEKVFLECVQDMDHENMFWYRQDPGLGLRLIYFSYDVKMKEKGDIPEGYSVSREKKERFSLILESASTNQTSMYLCASSLRTTELFFGSGTQLSVL.

This chain connects TRBV6-5 to TRBJ2-5; D remains ambiguous. The CDR3 contains 14 residues. The V and J ends lost 2 bases and 3 bases respectively, with 10 bases between them. Per the germline V gene, CDR1 is MNHEY and CDR2 is SVGAGI. This CDR3 reads CASSYARSKETQYF. The CDR3 DNA sequence: TGTGCCAGCAGTTACGCTAGATCAAAAGAGACCCAGTACTTC.

The chain employs TRBV7-2 and TRBJ1-6; D not certain. The CDR3 loop spans 16 amino acids. Germline CDR1 and CDR2: SGHTA and FQGNSA. V lost 1 base and J 0 bases, leaving 7 bases between the germline ends. CDR3 protein: CASSLVPSSYNSPLHF. The DNA for the CDR3 is TGTGCCAGCAGCTTAGTTCCCAGCTCCTATAATTCACCCCTCCACTTT.

This rearrangement joins TRBV7-6 to TRBJ2-3, with TRBD2 matching 10 bases. CDR1 and CDR2 from the germline V gene are SGHVS and FNYEAQ. Trimming cost V 4 bases and J 3 bases; bases outside gene matches: 4. This CDR3 spans 15 amino acids. The DNA of the CDR3 is TGTGCCAGCAGCTCTAGCGGGAGCGGGACAGATACGCAGTATTTT. Its translation: CASSSSGSGTDTQYF. The variable domain in full, with the rest retrieved from reference TRBV7-6 and TRBJ2-3, is GAGVSQSPRYKVTKRGQDVALRCDPISGHVSLYWYRQALGQGPEFLTYFNYEAQQDKSGLPNDRFSAERPEGSISTLTIQRTEQRDSAMYRCASSSSGSGTDTQYFGPGTRLTVL.

The chain recombines TRBV7-8 with TRBJ1-1; D remains ambiguous. V lost 4 bases, J lost 2 bases, and 8 bases lay in between. In germline, CDR1 is SGHVS, CDR2 FQNEAQ. The CDR3 contains 13 residues. This CDR3 reads CASSSDRNTEAFF. CDR3 in DNA: TGTGCCAGCAGCTCCGATCGAAACACTGAAGCTTTCTTT.